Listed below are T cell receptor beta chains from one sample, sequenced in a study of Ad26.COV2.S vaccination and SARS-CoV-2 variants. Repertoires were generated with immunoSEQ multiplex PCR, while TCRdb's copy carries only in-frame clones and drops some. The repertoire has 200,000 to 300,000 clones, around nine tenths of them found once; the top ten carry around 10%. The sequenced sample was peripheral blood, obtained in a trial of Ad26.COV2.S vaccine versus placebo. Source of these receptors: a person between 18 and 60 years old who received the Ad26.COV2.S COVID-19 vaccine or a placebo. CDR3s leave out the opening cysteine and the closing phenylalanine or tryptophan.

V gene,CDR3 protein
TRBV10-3,AAREGTGNNEQF
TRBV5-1,ASSRGEGAYEQY
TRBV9,ASSVWGAQETQY
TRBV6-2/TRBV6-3,ASSQRQGADGYT
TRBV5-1,ASSPGPSSYNEQF
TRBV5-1,ASSPGLAGGDEQY
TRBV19,ASSIGGGQRSYEQY
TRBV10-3,AISGPNQPQH
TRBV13,ASSSPGTRPYEQY
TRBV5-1,ASSFRTDNYGYT
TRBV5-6,ASSGQGAFNYGYT
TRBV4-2,ASSQVGGTDTQY
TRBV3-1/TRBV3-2,ASRNDGVSSGANVLT
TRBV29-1,SVEAGQNTEAF
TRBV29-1,SVRTGGTYEQY
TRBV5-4,ASSLPGTDEKLF
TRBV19,ASSWGAGRRSANNQPQH
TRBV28,ASSSPGTSGTYEQY
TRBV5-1,ASRSTSAQETQY
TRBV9,ASSVVGLDWNTGELF
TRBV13,ASSTMDRVMDGYT
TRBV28,ASSLQGDRTDTQY
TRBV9,ASSDLRANTEAF
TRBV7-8,ASSPRDLAKGNQPQH
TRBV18,ASSPGDNYGYT